This paragraph reports one T cell receptor (beta chain). Other DNA sequences from this sample encode an identical CDR3 as well. The source of the sample is a study of T cell changes during pregnancy in multiple sclerosis. This table comes from immunoSEQ multiplex PCR, and its TCRdb copy is limited to in-frame clones, with some not included. The sample yields about 57,000 clones, about nine tenths seen once. From germline, CDR1 is SGHDT and CDR2 YYEEEE. V dropped 4 bases and J dropped 5 bases, with 12 bases sitting between them. CDR3 size: 14 residues. The V call is TRBV5-6, the J call TRBJ2-2; D perhaps matches TRBD1 (6 bases). The TCR sequence derives from a female donor with multiple sclerosis, enrolled in a pregnancy study. Sample: CD4+ T cells from peripheral blood mononuclear cells, taken in the third trimester of pregnancy. In DNA, the CDR3 is TGTGCCAGCAGCCCAACAGGGTTTACCGGGGAGCTGTTTTTT. This sequence encodes CASSPTGFTGELFF.